The clone carrying this T cell receptor beta chain showed up many times. The data belong to a study of Graves' ophthalmopathy and Graves' hyperthyroidism. The wider study: Peripheral blood (taken before any treatment) was collected at initial diagnosis.

Amplification from RNA transcripts yielded the TCR beta CDR3 regions. The first-round RT-PCR employed HTBI primers together with the Qiagen OneStep RT-PCR kit. A multiplex PCR was then performed as the second round. Each CDR3 protein is one row after TCRdb ran MiXCR on the multiplex PCR reads. The sample carries about half a million distinct CDR3 sequences, about an eighth recorded once. Orbital computed tomography, together with clinical symptoms, serum thyroxine, TRAb and thyroid ultrasound, was used for diagnosis. V was pared by 6 bases and J by 3 bases, with 12 bases of the junction left unmatched. The CDR3 runs 16 residues. Per germline, CDR1 DFQATT and CDR2 SNEGSKA (reference sequence).

This chain links TRBV20-1 with TRBJ2-2; 8 nucleotides agree with TRBD1. Specimen: blood. This receptor was obtained from a woman between 25 and 40 years old with Graves' ophthalmopathy. The DNA for the CDR3 is TGCAGTGCCACCCATGGACAGGGCTTTGACACCGGGGAGCTGTTTTTT. This codes for CSATHGQGFDTGELFF.